The 19 T cell receptor beta chains below all came from one sample that was sequenced in a study of beta chain features in type 1 diabetes. Every isolated RNA sample was fully reverse transcribed, so sequencing captured expressed TCRB transcripts. Libraries were prepared by immunoSEQ multiplex PCR; TCRdb keeps only in-frame clonotypes and omits some of them. The table includes a few hundred thousand clones, 25% to 30% detected once. The specimen was central memory CD4+ T cells from blood. The receptors were gathered from a man between 25 and 39 years old in good health.

The rearrangement joins TRBV29-1 to TRBJ2-5; no definite D call. The germline V gene has CDR1 SQVTM and CDR2 ANQGSEA. Trimming removed 6 bases from V and 7 bases from J, with 15 bases in between. CDR3 length equals 12 residues. The CDR3 coding sequence is TGCAGCGTGGAAAGGCTGGACGGGACCCAGTACTTC. As protein: CSVERLDGTQYF.

This sequence joins TRBV30 and TRBJ1-1, with a possible D match to TRBD1 (6 bases). V was pared by 3 bases and J by 1 base, with 18 bases between. The V gene's germline CDR1 is GTSNPN and CDR2 SVGIG (reference sequence). This CDR3 is 16 amino acids long. The CDR3, as DNA: TGTGCCTGGAGGTCCTCCGGGGGCTACGGGAACACTGAAGCTTTCTTT. Translated: CAWRSSGGYGNTEAFF.

The rearrangement links TRBV7-2 to TRBJ2-7; 10 bases align to TRBD2. Trimming cost V 1 base and J 7 bases; bases outside gene matches: 7. The V gene's germline CDR1 is SGHTA and CDR2 FQGNSA. The CDR3 has 15 amino acids. Here the CDR3 DNA reads TGTGCCAGCAGCTTAGTTAGCGGGAGGACCTCGGAGCAGTACTTC. Amino acids: CASSLVSGRTSEQYF.

This clone occurred a few times. The chain couples TRBV11-2 to TRBJ2-3, with D unclear. In germline, CDR1 is SGHAT, CDR2 FQNNGV. This CDR3 comprises 12 residues. V was trimmed by 2 bases and J by 2 bases, leaving 2 bases between them. This CDR3 is CASSLITDTQYF. CDR3 coding DNA: TGTGCCAGCAGCTTAATCACAGATACGCAGTATTTT.

As concerns this clone: The same CDR3 arises from other DNA sequences in this sample as well. The chain couples TRBV29-1 to TRBJ2-5; D not certain. The CDR3 extends over 12 amino acids. Germline CDR1 SQVTM, CDR2 ANQGSEA. V shed 3 bases and J shed 1 base, with 6 bases lying between them. The CDR3 region is CSVDGRQETQYF. The CDR3 DNA follows: TGCAGCGTTGACGGGCGCCAAGAGACCCAGTACTTC.

The V call is TRBV10-2, the J call TRBJ1-2; tentative D call: TRBD1 (5 bases). Germline-derived CDR1 and CDR2 are WSHSY and SAAADI. Trimming removed 3 bases from V and 2 bases from J, with 19 bases in between. The CDR3 totals 17 residues. The CDR3 coding sequence is TGCGCCAGCAGTGACCGACGATCCACAGGAGTCAACTATGGCTACACCTTC. Its protein product is CASSDRRSTGVNYGYTF.

V usage is TRBV29-1 and J usage is TRBJ2-7, with D perhaps matching TRBD2 (6 bases). Trimming pared 0 bases from V and 9 bases from J, leaving 12 bases between. The CDR3 consists of 12 residues. Germline V gene sequence: CDR1 SQVTM, CDR2 ANQGSEA. In DNA, the CDR3 is TGCAGCGTTGAAGATCTCGGGAGTGGGCAGTACTTC. Protein: CSVEDLGSGQYF.

This clone occurred a few times. V and J are TRBV11-3 and TRBJ2-1; 9 positions agree with TRBD1. This CDR3 spans 14 amino acids. Germline V CDR1 and CDR2: SGHNT, YENEEA. The V segment lost 5 bases and the J segment 6 bases; nucleotides outside the gene matches: 5. CDR3 in amino acids: CASSKQGAANEQFF. The CDR3 coding sequence is TGTGCCAGCAGCAAACAGGGGGCTGCCAATGAGCAGTTCTTC.

The rearrangement uses TRBV29-1 and TRBJ2-5, with TRBD1 matching 7 bases. The V segment lost 7 bases and the J segment 3 bases; nucleotides outside the gene matches: 5. The CDR3 totals 12 residues. Per the germline V gene, CDR1 is SQVTM and CDR2 is ANQGSEA. In nucleotides, the CDR3 is TGCAGCGGTGGGACAGTTAAAGAGACCCAGTACTTC. Amino acids: CSGGTVKETQYF.

The chain joins TRBV2 to TRBJ2-1; D unclear. This CDR3 region has 16 residues. The V end was cut by 7 bases, the J end by 5 bases, with 21 bases between. The germline V gene encodes CDR1 SNHLY and CDR2 FYNNEI. CDR3 protein: CASIMNRVSINNEQFF. The CDR3 nucleotides read TGTGCCAGCATCATGAATCGGGTATCCATTAACAATGAGCAGTTCTTC.

This chain uses TRBV5-4 with TRBJ2-5; D unresolved. The V end lost 5 bases, the J end lost 5 bases, and 16 bases lay between the germline ends. CDR1 and CDR2 (germline): SGHNT, YYREEE (reference sequence). The CDR3 sequence is 14 residues long. The CDR3 spells CASSRIGGQETQYF. CDR3 DNA sequence: TGTGCCAGCAGTCGCATCGGTGGCCAGGAGACCCAGTACTTC.

This clone turned up a few times. The genes are TRBV28 and TRBJ2-7; TRBD2 agrees at 14 bases. J gave up 5 bases and V 4 bases, and 13 bases lay outside the gene matches. The germline V gene has CDR1 MDHEN and CDR2 SYDVKM. This CDR3 region has 18 residues. CDR3 nucleotide sequence: TGTGCCAGCAGTTCCCACGGGTGGGGACTAGCGGGAGAGGACGAGCAGTACTTC. Its translation is CASSSHGWGLAGEDEQYF.

The chain is built from TRBV5-4 and TRBJ1-2, with TRBD1 as a possible D gene (5 bases). V was clipped by 0 bases and J by 0 bases, with 12 bases between them. The CDR3 covers 16 residues. The germline V gene has CDR1 SGHNT and CDR2 YYREEE (reference sequence). The CDR3 here is CASSLEQADANYGYTF. CDR3 nucleotides: TGTGCCAGCAGCTTGGAACAGGCTGATGCTAACTATGGCTACACCTTC.

The rearrangement uses TRBV29-1 and TRBJ1-4, with D maybe TRBD1 (6 bases). This CDR3 has 15 residues. Germline V CDR1 and CDR2: SQVTM, ANQGSEA. Between the trimmed V and J ends, which lost 8 bases and 6 bases, there was a span of 22 bases. CDR3 sequence: CSFLSSGEEYEKLFF. In DNA, the CDR3 is TGCAGCTTTTTATCCTCAGGGGAGGAGTATGAAAAACTGTTTTTT.

In its sample, this clone was seen many times. This chain joins TRBV7-2 and TRBJ2-7, with D uncertain. CDR1 and CDR2 (germline): SGHTA, FQGNSA. There are 15 residues in the CDR3. Trimming shortened V by 1 base and J by 0 bases, and 10 bases separated the two germline ends. CDR3 nucleotides: TGTGCCAGCAGCTTAGAGGTCAGTGGCTCCTACGAGCAGTACTTC. Its protein product is CASSLEVSGSYEQYF.

Written as DNA, the CDR3 is TGTGCCAGCAGCCTCGGACCGGGACAGGGGTATACTGAAGCTTTCTTT. Residues: CASSLGPGQGYTEAFF. This rearrangement joins TRBV7-2 to TRBJ1-1; 10 bases fit TRBD1. With 5 bases clipped from V and 5 bases from J, the junction kept 11 bases outside the gene matches. CDR3 length equals 16 residues. Germline V gene lookup returns CDR1 SGHTA and CDR2 FQGNSA. The whole variable domain, filled in from reference TRBV7-2 and TRBJ1-1, reads GAGVSQSPSNKVTEKGKDVELRCDPISGHTALYWYRQSLGQGLEFLIYFQGNSAPDKSGLPSDRFSAERTGGSVSTLTIQRTQQEDSAVYLCASSLGPGQGYTEAFFGQGTRLTVV.

The CDR3 bases are TGTGCCAGCCGCTACTTTGAGGGAGAGGGAGATACGCAGTATTTT. It specifies CASRYFEGEGDTQYF. The chain carries TRBV7-8 and TRBJ2-3, with D possibly being TRBD2 (5 bases). In germline, CDR1 is SGHVS, CDR2 FQNEAQ. The CDR3 covers 15 residues. Trimming left V 8 bases short and J 5 bases short, with 20 bases between.

As DNA, the CDR3 is TGTGCCTGGAGTGTACATCCGGAGAACACTGAAGCTTTCTTT. Translated, it gives CAWSVHPENTEAFF. The chain combines TRBV30 with TRBJ1-1; no firm D call. Germline-derived CDR1 and CDR2 are GTSNPN and SVGIG (reference sequence). The CDR3 is made up of 14 amino acids. Trimming removed 0 bases from V and 1 base from J, with 9 bases in between.

The gene calls are TRBV29-1 and TRBJ1-1; a weak D match, TRBD1 (5 bases). The V end lost 4 bases, the J end lost 0 bases, and 6 bases lay between the germline ends. Germline lookup yields CDR1 SQVTM and CDR2 ANQGSEA. The CDR3 is made up of 12 amino acids. DNA for the CDR3: TGCAGCGTTGCAGGGTTGAACACTGAAGCTTTCTTT. Protein: CSVAGLNTEAFF. The variable domain in full, completed from reference TRBV29-1 and TRBJ1-1, reads SAVISQKPSRDICQRGTSLTIQCQVDSQVTMMFWYRQQPGQSLTLIATANQGSEATYESGFVIDKFPISRPNLTFSTLTVSNMSPEDSSIYLCSVAGLNTEAFFGQGTRLTVV.